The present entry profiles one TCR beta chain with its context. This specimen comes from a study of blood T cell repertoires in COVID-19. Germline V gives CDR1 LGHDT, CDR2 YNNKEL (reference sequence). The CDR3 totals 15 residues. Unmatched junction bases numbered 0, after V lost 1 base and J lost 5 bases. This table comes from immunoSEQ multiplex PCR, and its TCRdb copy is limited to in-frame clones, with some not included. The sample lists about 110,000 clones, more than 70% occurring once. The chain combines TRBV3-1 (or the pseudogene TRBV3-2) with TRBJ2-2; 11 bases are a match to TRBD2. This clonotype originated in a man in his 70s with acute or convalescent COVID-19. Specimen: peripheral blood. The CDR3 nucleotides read TGTGCCAGCAGCCAAGTAGCGGGGGGGACCGGGGAGCTGTTTTTT. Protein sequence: CASSQVAGGTGELFF.